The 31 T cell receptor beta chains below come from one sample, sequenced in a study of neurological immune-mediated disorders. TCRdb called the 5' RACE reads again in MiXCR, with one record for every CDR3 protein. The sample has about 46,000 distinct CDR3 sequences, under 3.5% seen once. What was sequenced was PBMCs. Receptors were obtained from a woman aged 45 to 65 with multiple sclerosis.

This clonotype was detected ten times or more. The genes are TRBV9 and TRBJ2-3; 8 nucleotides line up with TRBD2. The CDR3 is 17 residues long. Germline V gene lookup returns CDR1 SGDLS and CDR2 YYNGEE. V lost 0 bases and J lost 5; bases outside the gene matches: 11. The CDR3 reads CASSVAQVAGRGDTQYF. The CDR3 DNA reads TGTGCCAGCAGCGTAGCTCAGGTAGCGGGAAGAGGAGATACGCAGTATTTT.

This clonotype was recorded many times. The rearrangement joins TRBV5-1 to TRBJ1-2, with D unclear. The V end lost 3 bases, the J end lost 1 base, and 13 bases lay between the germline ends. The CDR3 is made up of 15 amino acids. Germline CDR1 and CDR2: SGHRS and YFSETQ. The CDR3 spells CASSSASGDNYGYTF. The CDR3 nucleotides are TGCGCCAGCAGCTCCGCCTCGGGAGATAACTATGGCTACACCTTC. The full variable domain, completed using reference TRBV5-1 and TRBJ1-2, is KAGVTQTPRYLIKTRGQQVTLSCSPISGHRSVSWYQQTPGQGLQFLFEYFSETQRNKGNFPGRFSGRQFSNSRSEMNVSTLELGDSALYLCASSSASGDNYGYTFGSGTRLTVV.

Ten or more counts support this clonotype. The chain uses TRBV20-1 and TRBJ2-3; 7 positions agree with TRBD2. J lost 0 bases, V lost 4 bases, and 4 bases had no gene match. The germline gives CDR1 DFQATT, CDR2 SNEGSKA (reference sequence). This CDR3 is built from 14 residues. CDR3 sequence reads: CSAISGESTDTQYF. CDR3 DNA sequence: TGCAGTGCTATCAGCGGGGAGAGCACAGATACGCAGTATTTT.

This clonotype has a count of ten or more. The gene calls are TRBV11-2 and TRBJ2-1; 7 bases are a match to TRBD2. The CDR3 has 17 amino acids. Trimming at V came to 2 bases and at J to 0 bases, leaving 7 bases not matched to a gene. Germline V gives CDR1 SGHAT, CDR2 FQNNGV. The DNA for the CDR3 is TGTGCCAGCAGCTTATTGGGGGGGGAAAGCTCCTACAATGAGCAGTTCTTC. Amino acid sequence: CASSLLGGESSYNEQFF.

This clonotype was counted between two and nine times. The CDR3 DNA follows: TGCAGTGCTAGAGTGGGTTCACCCCTCCACTTT. It codes for CSARVGSPLHF. The J gene is TRBJ1-6, the V gene TRBV20-1, with D uncertain. The CDR3 has 11 amino acids. V was shortened by 1 base and J by 9 bases, with 4 bases between the two germline ends. The germline V gene encodes CDR1 DFQATT and CDR2 SNEGSKA (reference sequence).

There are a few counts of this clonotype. The DNA for the CDR3 is TGCAGTGCTAGAGATTGGGGACAGGGGGTTAATGACTATGGCTACACCTTC. It translates to CSARDWGQGVNDYGYTF. The V call is TRBV20-1, the J call TRBJ1-2; 11 nucleotides align to TRBD1. The CDR3 runs to 17 residues. The ends lost 0 bases at V and 3 bases at J; junction bases unmatched: 9. Germline CDR1 reads DFQATT; CDR2 reads SNEGSKA (reference sequence).

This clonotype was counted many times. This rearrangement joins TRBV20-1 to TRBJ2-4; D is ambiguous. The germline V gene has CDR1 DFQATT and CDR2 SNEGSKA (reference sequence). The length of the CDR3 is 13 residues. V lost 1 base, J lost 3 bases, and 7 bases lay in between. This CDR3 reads CSARGYSKNIQYF. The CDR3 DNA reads TGCAGTGCTAGAGGTTACAGCAAAAACATTCAGTACTTC.

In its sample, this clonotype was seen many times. CDR3 DNA: TGCGCCAGCAGCGATAAGACAGGGGCGATTGGAAACACCATATATTTT. Its protein product is CASSDKTGAIGNTIYF. This chain joins TRBV5-1 and TRBJ1-3; 8 bases map to TRBD1. Trimming cost V 4 bases and J 3 bases; bases outside gene matches: 9. Germline CDR1 SGHRS, CDR2 YFSETQ. The CDR3 runs to 16 residues.

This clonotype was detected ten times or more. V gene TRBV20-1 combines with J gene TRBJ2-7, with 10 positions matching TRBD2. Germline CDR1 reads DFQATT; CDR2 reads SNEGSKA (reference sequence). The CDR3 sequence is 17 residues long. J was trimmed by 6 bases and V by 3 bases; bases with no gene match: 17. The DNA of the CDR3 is TGCAGTGCTAGGATCGTAGGGCCTAGCGGGAGAACGGGCGAGCAGTACTTC. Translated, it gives CSARIVGPSGRTGEQYF.

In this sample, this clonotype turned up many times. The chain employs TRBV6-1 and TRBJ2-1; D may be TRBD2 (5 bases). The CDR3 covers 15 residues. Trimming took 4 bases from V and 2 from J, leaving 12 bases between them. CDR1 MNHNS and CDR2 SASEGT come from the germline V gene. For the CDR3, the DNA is TGTGCCAGCAGTGGACGGACTCTTCCCTACAATGAGCAGTTCTTC. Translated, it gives CASSGRTLPYNEQFF.

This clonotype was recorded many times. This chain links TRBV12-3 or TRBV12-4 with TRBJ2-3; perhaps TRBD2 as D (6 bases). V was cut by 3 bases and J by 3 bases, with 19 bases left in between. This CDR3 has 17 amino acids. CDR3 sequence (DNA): TGTGCCAGCAGTTTTGTCGGGAGTGGGGAAACGACAGATACGCAGTATTTT. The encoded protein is CASSFVGSGETTDTQYF.

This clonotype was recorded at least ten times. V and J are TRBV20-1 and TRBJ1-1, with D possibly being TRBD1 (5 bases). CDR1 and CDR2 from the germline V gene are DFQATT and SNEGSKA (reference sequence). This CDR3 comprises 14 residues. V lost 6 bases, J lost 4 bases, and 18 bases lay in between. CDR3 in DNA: TGCAGTGCCATACCCGCAGGGTCGGGCACTGAAGCTTTCTTT. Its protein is CSAIPAGSGTEAFF.

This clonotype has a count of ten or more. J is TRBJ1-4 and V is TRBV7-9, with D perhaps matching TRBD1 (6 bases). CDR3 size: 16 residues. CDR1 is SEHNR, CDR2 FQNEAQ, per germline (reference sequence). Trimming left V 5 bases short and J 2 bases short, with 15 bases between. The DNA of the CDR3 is TGTGCCAGCAGCAAAAGGGGGGCATCCACTAATGAAAAACTGTTTTTT. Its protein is CASSKRGASTNEKLFF.

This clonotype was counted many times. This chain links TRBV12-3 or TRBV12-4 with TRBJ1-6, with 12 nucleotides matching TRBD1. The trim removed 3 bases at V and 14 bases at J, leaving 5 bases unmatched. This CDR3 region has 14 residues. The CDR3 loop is CASSLGQGAGALHF. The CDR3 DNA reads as TGTGCCAGCAGTTTGGGACAGGGGGCGGGAGCCCTCCACTTT.

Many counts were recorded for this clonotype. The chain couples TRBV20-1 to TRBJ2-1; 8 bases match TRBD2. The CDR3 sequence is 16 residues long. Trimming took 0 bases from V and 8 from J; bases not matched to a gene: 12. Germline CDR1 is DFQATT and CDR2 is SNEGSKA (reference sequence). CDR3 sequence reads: CSAREGGGLVGDEQFF. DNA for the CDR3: TGCAGTGCTAGAGAGGGGGGGGGACTAGTAGGCGATGAGCAGTTCTTC.

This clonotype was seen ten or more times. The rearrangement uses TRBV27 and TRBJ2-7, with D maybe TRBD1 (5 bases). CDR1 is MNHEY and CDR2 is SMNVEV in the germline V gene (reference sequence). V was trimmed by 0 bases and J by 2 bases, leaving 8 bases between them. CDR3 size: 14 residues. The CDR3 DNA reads TGTGCCAGCAGTTTATCGGGGCCAACCTACGAGCAGTACTTC. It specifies CASSLSGPTYEQYF.

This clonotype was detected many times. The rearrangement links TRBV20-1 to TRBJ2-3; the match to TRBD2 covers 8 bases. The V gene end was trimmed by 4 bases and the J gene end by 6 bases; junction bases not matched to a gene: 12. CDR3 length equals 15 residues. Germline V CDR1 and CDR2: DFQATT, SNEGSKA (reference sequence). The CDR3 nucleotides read TGCAGTGCTATTGCCGGGACTAGGGGCTTGGATACGCAGTATTTT. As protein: CSAIAGTRGLDTQYF.

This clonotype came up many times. The CDR3 loop is CASSLEAVSTDTQYF. CDR3 in DNA: TGCGCCAGCAGCTTGGAAGCGGTGAGCACAGATACGCAGTATTTT. The chain is built from TRBV5-1 and TRBJ2-3, with D tentatively TRBD2 (5 bases). The ends were cut back, 0 bases at V and 0 bases at J, with 8 bases in the middle. The CDR3 loop spans 15 amino acids. Germline CDR1 reads SGHRS; CDR2 reads YFSETQ.

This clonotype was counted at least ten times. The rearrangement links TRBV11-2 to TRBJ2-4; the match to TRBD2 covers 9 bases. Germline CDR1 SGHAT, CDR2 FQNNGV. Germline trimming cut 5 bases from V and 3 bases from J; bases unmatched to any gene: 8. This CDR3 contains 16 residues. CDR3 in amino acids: CASSPRGGAHKNIQYF. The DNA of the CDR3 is TGTGCCAGCAGCCCGCGGGGGGGCGCCCACAAAAACATTCAGTACTTC.

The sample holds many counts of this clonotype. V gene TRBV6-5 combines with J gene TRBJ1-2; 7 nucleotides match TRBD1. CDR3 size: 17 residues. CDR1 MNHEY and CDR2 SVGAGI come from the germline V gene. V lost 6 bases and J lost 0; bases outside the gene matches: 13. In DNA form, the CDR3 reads TGTGCCAGCAGCCAGGGACAGACTTATCCTTCTAACTATGGCTACACCTTC. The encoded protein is CASSQGQTYPSNYGYTF.

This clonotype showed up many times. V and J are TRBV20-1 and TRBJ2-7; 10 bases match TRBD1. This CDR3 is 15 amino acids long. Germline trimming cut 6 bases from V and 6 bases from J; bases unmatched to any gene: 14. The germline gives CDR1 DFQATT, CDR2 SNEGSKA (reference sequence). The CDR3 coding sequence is TGCAGTGCCACTCCCGGGGGGACAGGGGTAGGCGAGCAGTACTTC. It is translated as CSATPGGTGVGEQYF.

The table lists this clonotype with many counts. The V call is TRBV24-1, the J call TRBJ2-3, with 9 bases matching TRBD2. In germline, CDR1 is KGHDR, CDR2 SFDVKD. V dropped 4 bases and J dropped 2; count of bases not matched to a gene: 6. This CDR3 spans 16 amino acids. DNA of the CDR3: TGTGCCACCAGTGACTCAAGCGGGGGGCTCACAGATACGCAGTATTTT. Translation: CATSDSSGGLTDTQYF.

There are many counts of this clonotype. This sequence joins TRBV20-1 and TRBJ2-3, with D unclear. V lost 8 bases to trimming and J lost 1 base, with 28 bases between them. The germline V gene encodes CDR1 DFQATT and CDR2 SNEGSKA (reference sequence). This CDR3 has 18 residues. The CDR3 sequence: CSPLRSRFSNRGTDTQYF. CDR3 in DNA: TGCAGTCCCCTTCGGTCGCGCTTTAGTAATCGGGGCACAGATACGCAGTATTTT.

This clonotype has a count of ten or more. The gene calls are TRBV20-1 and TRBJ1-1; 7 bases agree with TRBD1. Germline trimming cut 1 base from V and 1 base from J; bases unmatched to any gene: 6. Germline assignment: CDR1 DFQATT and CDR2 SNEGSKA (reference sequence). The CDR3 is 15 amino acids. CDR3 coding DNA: TGCAGTGCTAGAGCCCCGGGACAGAAGAACACTGAAGCTTTCTTT. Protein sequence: CSARAPGQKNTEAFF.

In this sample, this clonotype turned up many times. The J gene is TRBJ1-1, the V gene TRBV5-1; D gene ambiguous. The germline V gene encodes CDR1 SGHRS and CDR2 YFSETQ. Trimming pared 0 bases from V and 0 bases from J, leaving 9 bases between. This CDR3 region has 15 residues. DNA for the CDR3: TGCGCCAGCAGCTTGGATCGGGGTATGAACACTGAAGCTTTCTTT. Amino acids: CASSLDRGMNTEAFF. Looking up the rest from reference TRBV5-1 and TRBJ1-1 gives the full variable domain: KAGVTQTPRYLIKTRGQQVTLSCSPISGHRSVSWYQQTPGQGLQFLFEYFSETQRNKGNFPGRFSGRQFSNSRSEMNVSTLELGDSALYLCASSLDRGMNTEAFFGQGTRLTVV.

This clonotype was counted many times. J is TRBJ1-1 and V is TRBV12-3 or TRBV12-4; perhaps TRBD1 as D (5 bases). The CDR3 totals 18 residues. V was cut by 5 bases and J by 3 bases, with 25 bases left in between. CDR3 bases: TGTGCCAGCAGTGGGTTCGGGTCAGAGGGGTTGACTGACACTGAAGCTTTCTTT. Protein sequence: CASSGFGSEGLTDTEAFF.

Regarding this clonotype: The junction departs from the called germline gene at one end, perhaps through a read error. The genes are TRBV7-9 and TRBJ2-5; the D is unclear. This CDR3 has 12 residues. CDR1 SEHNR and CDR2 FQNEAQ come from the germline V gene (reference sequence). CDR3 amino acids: CASGVEAETKYF. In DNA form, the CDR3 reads TGTGCCAGCGGAGTAGAGGCAGAGACCAAGTACTTC.

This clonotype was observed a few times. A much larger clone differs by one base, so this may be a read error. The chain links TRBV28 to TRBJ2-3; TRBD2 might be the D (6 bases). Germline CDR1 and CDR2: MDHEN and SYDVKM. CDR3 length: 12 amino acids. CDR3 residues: CVVAGRTDTQYF. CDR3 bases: TGTGTGGTGGCGGGACGCACAGATACGCAGTATTTT.

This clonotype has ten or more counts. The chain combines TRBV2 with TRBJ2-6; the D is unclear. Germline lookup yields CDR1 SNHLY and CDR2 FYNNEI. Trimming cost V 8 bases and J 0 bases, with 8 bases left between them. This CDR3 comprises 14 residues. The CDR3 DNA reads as TGTGCCAGCGGGCAGAGCTCTGGGGCCAACGTCCTGACTTTC. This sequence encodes CASGQSSGANVLTF.

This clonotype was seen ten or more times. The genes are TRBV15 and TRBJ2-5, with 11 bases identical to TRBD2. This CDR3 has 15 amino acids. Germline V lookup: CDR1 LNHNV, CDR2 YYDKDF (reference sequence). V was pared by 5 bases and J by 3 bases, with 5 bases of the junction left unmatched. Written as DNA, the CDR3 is TGTGCCACCAGCCCAACGACTAGCGGGAAAGAGACCCAGTACTTC. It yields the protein CATSPTTSGKETQYF.

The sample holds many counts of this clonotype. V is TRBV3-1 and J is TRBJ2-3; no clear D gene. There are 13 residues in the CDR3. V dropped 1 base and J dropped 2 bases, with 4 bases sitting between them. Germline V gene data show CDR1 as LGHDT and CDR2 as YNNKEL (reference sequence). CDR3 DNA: TGTGCCAGCAGCCAAGCGACCACAGATACGCAGTATTTT. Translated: CASSQATTDTQYF.